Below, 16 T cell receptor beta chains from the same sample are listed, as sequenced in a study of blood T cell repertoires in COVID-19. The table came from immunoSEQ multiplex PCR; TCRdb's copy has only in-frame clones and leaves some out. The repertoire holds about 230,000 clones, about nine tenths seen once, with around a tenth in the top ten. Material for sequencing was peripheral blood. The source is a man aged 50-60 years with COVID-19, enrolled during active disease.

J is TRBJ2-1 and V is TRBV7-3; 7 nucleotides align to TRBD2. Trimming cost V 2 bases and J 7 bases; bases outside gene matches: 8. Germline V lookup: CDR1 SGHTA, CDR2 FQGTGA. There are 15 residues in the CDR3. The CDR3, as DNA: TGTGCCAGCAGCTTAGCGGGAGCCCTCTTGAATGAGCAGTTCTTC. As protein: CASSLAGALLNEQFF.

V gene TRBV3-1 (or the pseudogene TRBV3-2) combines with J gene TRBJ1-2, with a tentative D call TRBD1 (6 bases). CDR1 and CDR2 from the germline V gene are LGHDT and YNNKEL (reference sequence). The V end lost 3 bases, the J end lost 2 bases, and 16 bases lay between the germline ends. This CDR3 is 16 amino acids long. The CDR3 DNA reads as TGTGCCAGCAGCCATCCGAAACACAGGGAGAACTATGGCTACACCTTC. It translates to CASSHPKHRENYGYTF.

CDR3 region: CASSVDYGNQPQHF. In DNA, the CDR3 is TGTGCCAGCAGCGTAGACTATGGCAATCAGCCCCAGCATTTT. This chain uses TRBV9 with TRBJ1-5; D gene unclear. This CDR3 comprises 14 residues. Germline-derived CDR1 and CDR2 are SGDLS and YYNGEE. V lost 0 bases and J lost 2, with 6 bases in between.

Here the CDR3 DNA reads TGCAGCGTCTCCAGCGGCCAAGAGACCCAGTACTTC. Protein: CSVSSGQETQYF. The chain is built from TRBV29-1 and TRBJ2-5; a weak D match, TRBD2 (5 bases). Germline V lookup: CDR1 SQVTM, CDR2 ANQGSEA. The CDR3 loop spans 12 amino acids. The ends were cut back, 6 bases at V and 1 base at J, with 9 bases in the middle.

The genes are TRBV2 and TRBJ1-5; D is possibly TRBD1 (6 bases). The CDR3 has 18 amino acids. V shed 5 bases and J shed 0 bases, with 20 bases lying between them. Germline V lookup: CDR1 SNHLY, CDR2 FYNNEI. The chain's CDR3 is CASSFTGTSQYSNQPQHF. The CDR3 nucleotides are TGTGCCAGCAGTTTCACCGGGACAAGCCAATATAGCAATCAGCCCCAGCATTTT.

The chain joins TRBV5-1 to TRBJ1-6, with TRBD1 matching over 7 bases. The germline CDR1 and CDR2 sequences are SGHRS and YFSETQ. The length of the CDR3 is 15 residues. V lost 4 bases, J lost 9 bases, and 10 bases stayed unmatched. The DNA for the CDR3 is TGCGCCAGCAGCCCGAGACAGGGTGGGAGTTCACCCCTCCACTTT. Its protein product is CASSPRQGGSSPLHF.

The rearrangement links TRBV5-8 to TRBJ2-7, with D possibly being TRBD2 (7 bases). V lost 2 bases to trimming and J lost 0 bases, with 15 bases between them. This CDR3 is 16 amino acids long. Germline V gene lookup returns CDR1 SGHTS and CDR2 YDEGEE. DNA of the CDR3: TGTGCCAGCAGCTTCTGGGGGGGCTCGGGCTCCTACGAGCAGTACTTC. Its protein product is CASSFWGGSGSYEQYF.

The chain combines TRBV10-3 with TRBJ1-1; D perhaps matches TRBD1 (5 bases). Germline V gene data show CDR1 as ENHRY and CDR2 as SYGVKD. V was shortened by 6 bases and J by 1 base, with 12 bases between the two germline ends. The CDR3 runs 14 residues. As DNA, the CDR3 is TGTGCCATCAGGAAAGTGGGGGGGAACACTGAAGCTTTCTTT. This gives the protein CAIRKVGGNTEAFF.

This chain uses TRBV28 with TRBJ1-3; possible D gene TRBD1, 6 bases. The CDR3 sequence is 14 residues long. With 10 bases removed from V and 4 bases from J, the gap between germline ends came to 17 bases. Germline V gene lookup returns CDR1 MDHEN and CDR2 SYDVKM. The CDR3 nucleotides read TGTGCCACCAAGGGGGGAGGGTTCGGAAACACCATATATTTT. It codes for CATKGGGFGNTIYF.

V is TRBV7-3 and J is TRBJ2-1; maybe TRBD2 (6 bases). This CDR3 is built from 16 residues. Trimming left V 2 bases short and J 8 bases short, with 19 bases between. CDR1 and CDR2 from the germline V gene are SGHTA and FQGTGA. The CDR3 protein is CASSLGRGFFGDEQFF. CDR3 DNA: TGTGCCAGCAGCTTAGGTCGGGGGTTTTTTGGGGATGAGCAGTTCTTC.

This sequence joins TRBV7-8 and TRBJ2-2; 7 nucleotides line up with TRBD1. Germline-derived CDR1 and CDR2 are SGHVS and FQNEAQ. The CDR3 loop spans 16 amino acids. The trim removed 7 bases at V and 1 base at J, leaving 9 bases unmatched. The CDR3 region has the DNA TGTGCCAGCAAGCCCGGGACAGTCCTGAACACCGGGGAGCTGTTTTTT. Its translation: CASKPGTVLNTGELFF.

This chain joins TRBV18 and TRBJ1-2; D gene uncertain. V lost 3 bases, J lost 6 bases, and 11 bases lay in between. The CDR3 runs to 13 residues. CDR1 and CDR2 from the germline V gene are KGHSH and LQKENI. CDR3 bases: TGTGCCAGCTCACCGGGCGAAGTGGATGGCTACACCTTC. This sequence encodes CASSPGEVDGYTF.

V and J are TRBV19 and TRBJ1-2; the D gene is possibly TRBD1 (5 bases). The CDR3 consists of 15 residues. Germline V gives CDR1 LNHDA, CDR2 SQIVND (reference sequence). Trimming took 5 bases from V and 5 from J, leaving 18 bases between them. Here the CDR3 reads CASSGTAGGEYGYTF. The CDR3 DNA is TGTGCCAGTAGTGGAACAGCGGGGGGAGAGTATGGCTACACCTTC.

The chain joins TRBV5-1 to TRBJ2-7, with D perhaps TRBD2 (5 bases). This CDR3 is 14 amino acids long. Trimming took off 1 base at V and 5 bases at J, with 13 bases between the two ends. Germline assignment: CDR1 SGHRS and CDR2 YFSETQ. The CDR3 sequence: CASSLLAEVNEQYF. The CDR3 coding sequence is TGCGCCAGCAGCTTGCTAGCTGAGGTTAACGAGCAGTACTTC.

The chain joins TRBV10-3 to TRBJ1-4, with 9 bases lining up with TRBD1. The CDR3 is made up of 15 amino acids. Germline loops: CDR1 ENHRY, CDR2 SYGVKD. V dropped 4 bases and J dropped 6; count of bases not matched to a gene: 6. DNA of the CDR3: TGTGCCATCAGTGGAGGGACAGGGAAAGATGAAAAACTGTTTTTT. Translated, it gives CAISGGTGKDEKLFF.

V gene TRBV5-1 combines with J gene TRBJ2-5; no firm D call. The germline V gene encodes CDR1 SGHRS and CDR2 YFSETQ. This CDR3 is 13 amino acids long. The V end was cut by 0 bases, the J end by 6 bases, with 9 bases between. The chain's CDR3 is CASSLDSTQTQYF. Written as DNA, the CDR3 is TGCGCCAGCAGCTTGGACAGTACACAGACCCAGTACTTC.